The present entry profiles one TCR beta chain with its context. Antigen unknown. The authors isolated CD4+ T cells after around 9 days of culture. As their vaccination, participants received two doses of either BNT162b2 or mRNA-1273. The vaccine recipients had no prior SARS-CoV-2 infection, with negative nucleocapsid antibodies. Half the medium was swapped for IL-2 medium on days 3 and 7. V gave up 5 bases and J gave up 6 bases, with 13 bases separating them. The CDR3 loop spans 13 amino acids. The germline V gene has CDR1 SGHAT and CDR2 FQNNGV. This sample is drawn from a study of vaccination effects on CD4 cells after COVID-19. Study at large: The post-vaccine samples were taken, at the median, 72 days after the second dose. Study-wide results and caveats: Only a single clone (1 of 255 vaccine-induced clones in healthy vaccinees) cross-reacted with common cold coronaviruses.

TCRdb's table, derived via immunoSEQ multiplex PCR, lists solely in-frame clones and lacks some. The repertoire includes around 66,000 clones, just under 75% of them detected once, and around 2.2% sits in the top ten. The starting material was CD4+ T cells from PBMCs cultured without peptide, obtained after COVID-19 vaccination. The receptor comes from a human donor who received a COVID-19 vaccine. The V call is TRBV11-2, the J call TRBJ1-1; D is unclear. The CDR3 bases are TGTGCCAGCAGCCAATTTCTGGACGCTGAAGCTTTCTTT. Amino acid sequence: CASSQFLDAEAFF.